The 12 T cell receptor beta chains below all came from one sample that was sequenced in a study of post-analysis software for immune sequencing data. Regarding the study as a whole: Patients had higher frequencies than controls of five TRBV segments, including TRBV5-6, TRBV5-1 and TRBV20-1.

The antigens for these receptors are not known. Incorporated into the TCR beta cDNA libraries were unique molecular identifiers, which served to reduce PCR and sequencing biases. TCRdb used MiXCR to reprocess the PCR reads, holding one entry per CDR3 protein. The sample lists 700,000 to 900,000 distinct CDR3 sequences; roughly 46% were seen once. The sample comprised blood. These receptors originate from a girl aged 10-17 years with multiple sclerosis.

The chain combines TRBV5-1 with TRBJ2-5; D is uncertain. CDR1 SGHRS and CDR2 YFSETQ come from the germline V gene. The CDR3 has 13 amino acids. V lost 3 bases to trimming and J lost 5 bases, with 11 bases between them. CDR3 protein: CASSSRIQETQYF. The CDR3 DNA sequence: TGCGCCAGCAGCTCCAGAATTCAGGAGACCCAGTACTTC. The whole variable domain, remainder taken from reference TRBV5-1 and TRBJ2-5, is KAGVTQTPRYLIKTRGQQVTLSCSPISGHRSVSWYQQTPGQGLQFLFEYFSETQRNKGNFPGRFSGRQFSNSRSEMNVSTLELGDSALYLCASSSRIQETQYFGPGTRLLVL.

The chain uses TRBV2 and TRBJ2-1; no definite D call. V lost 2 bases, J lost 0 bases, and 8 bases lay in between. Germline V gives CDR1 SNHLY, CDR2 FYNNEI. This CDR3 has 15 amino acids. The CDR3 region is CASSERTASYNEQFF. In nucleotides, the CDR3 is TGTGCCAGCAGTGAAAGGACCGCCTCCTACAATGAGCAGTTCTTC.

The CDR3 protein is CASSRRGIPSTDTQYF. The CDR3 nucleotides are TGTGCCAGCAGCCGCCGGGGGATTCCTAGCACAGATACGCAGTATTTT. The genes are TRBV6-5 and TRBJ2-3; tentatively, D is TRBD2 (6 bases). The CDR3 totals 16 residues. Trimming removed 6 bases at V and 0 bases at J, with 16 bases between. Germline-derived CDR1 and CDR2 are MNHEY and SVGAGI.

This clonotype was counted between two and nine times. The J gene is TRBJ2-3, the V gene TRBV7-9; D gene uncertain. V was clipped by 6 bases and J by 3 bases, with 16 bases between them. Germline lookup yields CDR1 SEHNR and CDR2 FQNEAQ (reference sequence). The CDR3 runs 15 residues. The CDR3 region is CASSWVPTGTDTQYF. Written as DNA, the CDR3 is TGTGCCAGCAGTTGGGTTCCGACTGGGACAGATACGCAGTATTTT.

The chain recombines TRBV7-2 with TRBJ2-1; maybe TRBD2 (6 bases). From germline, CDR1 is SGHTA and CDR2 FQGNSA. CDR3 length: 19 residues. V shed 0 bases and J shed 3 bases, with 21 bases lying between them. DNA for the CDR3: TGTGCCAGCAGCTTAGCGGGGGGTGACCGGTACACTAGCTACAATGAGCAGTTCTTC. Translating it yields CASSLAGGDRYTSYNEQFF.

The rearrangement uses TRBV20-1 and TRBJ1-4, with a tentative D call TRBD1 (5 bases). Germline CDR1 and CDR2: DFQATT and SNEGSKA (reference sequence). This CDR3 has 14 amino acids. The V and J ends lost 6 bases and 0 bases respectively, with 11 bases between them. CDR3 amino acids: CSAGEKPTNEKLFF. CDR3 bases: TGCAGTGCAGGGGAGAAACCAACTAATGAAAAACTGTTTTTT.

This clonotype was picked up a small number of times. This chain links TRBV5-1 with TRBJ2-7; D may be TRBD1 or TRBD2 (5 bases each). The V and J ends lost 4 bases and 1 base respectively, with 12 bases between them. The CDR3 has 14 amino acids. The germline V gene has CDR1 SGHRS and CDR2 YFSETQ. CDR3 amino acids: CASSHRDQSYEQYF. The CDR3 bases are TGCGCCAGCAGCCACCGGGACCAGTCCTACGAGCAGTACTTC.

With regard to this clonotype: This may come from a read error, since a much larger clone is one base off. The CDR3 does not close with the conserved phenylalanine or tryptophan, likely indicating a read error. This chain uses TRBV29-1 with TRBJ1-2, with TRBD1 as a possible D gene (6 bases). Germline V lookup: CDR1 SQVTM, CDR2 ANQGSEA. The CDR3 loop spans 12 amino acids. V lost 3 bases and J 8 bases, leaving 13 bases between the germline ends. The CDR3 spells CSVERGVGGYTL. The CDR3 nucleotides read TGCAGCGTTGAGAGGGGGGTCGGCGGCTACACCTTA.

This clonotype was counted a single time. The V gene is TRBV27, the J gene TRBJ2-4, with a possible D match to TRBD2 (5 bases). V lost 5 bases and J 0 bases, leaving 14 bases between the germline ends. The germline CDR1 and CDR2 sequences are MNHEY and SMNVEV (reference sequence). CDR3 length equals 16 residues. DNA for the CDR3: TGTGCCAGCAGTCCCTTCCCGGGGATAGCCAAAAACATTCAGTACTTC. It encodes CASSPFPGIAKNIQYF.

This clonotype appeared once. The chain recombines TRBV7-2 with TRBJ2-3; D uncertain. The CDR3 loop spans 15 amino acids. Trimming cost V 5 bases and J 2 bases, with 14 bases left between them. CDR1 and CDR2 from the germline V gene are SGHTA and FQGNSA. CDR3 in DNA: TGTGCCAGCAGCGGCCAGACTCGCGCCACAGATACGCAGTATTTT. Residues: CASSGQTRATDTQYF.

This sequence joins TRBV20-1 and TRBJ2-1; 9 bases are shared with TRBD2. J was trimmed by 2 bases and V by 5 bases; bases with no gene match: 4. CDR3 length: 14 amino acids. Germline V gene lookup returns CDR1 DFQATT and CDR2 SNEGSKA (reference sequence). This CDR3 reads CSAWTSAPYNEQFF. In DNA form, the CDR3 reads TGCAGTGCTTGGACTAGCGCTCCCTACAATGAGCAGTTCTTC.

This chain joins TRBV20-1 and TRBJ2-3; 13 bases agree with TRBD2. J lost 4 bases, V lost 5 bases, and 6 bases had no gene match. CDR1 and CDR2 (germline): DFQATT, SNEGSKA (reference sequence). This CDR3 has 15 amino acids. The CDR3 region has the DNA TGCAGTGCTCCTTTACTAGCGGGAGGGCCAGATACGCAGTATTTT. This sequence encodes CSAPLLAGGPDTQYF.